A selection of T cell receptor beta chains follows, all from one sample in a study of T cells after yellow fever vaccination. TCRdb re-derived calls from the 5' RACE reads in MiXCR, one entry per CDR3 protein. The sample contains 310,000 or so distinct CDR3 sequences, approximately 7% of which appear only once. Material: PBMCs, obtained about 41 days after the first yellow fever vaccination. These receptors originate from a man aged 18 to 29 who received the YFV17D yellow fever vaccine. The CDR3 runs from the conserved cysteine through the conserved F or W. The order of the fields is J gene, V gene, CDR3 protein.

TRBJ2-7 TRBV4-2 CASSQFQTSGVFYEQYF
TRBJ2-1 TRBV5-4 CASKPDVNYNEQFF
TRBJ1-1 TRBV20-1 CSALQGESAFF
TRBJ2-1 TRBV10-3 CAIRQQGVTDNEQFF
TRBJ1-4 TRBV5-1 CASSGGTFNEKLFF
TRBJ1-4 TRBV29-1 CSVEDPLRGTNEKLFF
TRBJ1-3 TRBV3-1 CASSQEAGAASGNTIYF
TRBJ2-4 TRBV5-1 CASSLSAEDIQYF
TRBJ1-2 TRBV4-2 CASSQDSGNYGYTF
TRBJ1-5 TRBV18 CASSPWGDSNQPQHF
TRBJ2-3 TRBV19 CASRVRGGTDTQYF
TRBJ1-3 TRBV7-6 CASSKGQADTIYF
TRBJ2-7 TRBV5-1 CASSLEYNAGYEQYF
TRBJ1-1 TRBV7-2 CASSLRYRDSNTEAFF
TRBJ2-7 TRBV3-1 CATTQGGAAISLHEQYF
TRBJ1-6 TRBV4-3 CASSQVLSGTYNSPLHF
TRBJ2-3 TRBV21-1 CASSGDRGQGATQYF
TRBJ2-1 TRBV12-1 CASSPGLERNNEQFF
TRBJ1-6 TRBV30 CAWSNGGGSPLHF
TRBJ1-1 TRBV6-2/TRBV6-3 CASSYTAGNTEAFF
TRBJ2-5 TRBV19 CASGPQGVETQYF
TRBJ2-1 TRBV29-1 CSVDPGMGYNEQFF
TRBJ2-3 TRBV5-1 CASSPNSGQLVDTQYF
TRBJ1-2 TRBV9 CASSVGGSTYGYTF
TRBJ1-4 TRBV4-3 CASSQWQSGEKLFF
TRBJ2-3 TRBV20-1 CSAVAGVLTDTQYF
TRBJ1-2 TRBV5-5 CASSSGQGDGYTF
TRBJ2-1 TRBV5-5 CASSFGLAEYNEQFF
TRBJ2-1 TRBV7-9 CASSLSGAHEQFF
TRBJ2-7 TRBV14 CASSRIGYEQYF
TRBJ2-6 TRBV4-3 CASSQGWQAGAGANVLTF
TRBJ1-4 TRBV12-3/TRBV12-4 CASSGGGLSFTNEKLFF
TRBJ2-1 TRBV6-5 CASATSSVEQFF
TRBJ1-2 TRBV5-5 CASSSWTGLYGYTF
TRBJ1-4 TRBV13 CASSPSGGSGEKLFF
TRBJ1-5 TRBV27 CASSPVRGYSNQPQHF
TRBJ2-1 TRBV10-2 CASSGPGTGRYNEQFF
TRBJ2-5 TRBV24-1 CATSDRAGGPKETQYF
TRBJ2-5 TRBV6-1 CASSDDWRETQYF
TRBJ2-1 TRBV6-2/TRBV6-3 CASNAGPYNEQFF
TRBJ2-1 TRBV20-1 CSAPRQGLNEQFF
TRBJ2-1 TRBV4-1 CASSQESAAGCLTSSYNEQFF